Sequencing of this T cell receptor (beta chain) was carried out in a study of blood T cell repertoires in COVID-19. Data came from immunoSEQ multiplex PCR; TCRdb stores just in-frame clones and leaves some out. The sample gives 65,000 to 70,000 clones, more than 90% of which show up once; around 14% is in the top ten. The sequence was collected from a human donor with active COVID-19. The donor label of this sample is uncertain. Sequences were obtained from peripheral blood.

CDR3 bases: TGCGCCAGCAGCTTACAGGGGAGTCCAGATACGCAGTATTTT. Residues: CASSLQGSPDTQYF. The chain is built from TRBV5-1 and TRBJ2-3, with 7 bases aligning to TRBD1. Germline V gives CDR1 SGHRS, CDR2 YFSETQ. V trimming: 2 bases; J trimming: 4 bases; junction bases outside the gene matches: 4. CDR3 length equals 14 residues.